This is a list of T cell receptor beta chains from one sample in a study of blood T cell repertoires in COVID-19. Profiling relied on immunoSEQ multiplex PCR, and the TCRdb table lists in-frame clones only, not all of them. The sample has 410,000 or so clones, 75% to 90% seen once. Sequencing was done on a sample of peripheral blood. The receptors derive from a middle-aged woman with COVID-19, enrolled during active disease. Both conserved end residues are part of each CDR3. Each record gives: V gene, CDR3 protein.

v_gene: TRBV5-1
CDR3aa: CASSISGEGTEAFF

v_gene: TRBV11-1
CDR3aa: CASSQDSLNEKLFF

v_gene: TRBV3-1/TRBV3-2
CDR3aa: CASSQSGTGAEAFF

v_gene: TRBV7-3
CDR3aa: CASSLRWSISSTDTQYF

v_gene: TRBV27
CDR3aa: CASSPGLYSSYEQYF

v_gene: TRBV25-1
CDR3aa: CASSVTGADTQYF

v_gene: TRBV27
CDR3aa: CASSLIQGNTEAFF

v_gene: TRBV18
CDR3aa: CASSLVAGTGVHEQYF

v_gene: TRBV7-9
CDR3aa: CASSLVGDNSPLHF

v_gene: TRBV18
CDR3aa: CASSTMGGTFAEDGYTF

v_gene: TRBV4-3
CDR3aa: CASSQAPGQHQETQYF

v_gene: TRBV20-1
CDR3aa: CSASANRGAFF

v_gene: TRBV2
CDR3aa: CASSGNSGNTIYF

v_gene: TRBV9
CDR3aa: CASSVGLYGGDYEQYF

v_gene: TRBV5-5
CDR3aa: CASSPWDRVGETQYF

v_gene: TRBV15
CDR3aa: CATSRDSGTGGSEQFF

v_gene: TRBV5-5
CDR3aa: CASSPGTSGRFHNEQFF

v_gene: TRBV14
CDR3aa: CASSKGQVYGYTF

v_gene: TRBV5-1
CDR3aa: CASSLAGGGYYGYTF

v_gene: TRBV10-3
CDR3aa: CAISEQGRDQPQHF

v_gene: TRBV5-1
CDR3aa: CASSLGSGSSGNTIYF

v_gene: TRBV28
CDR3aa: CASSLVASLAGYTF

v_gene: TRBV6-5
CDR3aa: CASSYSGGNTEAFF

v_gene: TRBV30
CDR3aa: CAWSPVGTGKNQPQHF

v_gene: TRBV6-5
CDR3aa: CATGTSGLTDTQYF

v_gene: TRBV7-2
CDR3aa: CASSLVSGSGNTIYF

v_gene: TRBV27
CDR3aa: CASSSRTESLTEKLFF

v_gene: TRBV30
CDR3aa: CAWSVLAGRKTEAFF

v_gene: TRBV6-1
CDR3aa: CASSEAATGNSGNTIYF

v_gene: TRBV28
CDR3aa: CASSRGGRSNTEAFF

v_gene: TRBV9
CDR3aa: CASSALSTGLAGNTIYF

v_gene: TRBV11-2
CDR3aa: CASSLDQGLNQPQHF

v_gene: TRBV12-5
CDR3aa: CASGKPGTTTDTQYF

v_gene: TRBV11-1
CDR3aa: CASNPGQGNYGYTF

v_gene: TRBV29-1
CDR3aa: CSVVRVTEAFF

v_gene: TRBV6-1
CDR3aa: CASSEAQGDNSPLHF

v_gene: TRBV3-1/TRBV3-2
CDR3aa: CASTGRERQQFF

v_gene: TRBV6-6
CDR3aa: CASTPPGTYEQYF

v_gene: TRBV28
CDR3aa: CASSLAGQTNYGYTF

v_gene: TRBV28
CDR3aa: CASLPLWTSGRVESYEQYF

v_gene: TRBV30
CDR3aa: CAWSVGTGGGYGYTF

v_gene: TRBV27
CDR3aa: CASSPGTAVYNEQFF

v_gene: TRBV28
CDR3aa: CASSPPGQTQYF

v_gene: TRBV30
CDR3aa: CAWSGLLAVTDTQYF

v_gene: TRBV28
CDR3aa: CASSSTRAQYF

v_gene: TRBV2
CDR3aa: CASGRAAGGYTF

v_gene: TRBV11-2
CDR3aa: CASSLEGRGGYTF

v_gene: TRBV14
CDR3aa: CASSPWGRGNTEAFF

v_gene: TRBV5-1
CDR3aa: CASSWAGQGLYEQYF

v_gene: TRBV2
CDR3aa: CASSGGTKLGDTEAFF